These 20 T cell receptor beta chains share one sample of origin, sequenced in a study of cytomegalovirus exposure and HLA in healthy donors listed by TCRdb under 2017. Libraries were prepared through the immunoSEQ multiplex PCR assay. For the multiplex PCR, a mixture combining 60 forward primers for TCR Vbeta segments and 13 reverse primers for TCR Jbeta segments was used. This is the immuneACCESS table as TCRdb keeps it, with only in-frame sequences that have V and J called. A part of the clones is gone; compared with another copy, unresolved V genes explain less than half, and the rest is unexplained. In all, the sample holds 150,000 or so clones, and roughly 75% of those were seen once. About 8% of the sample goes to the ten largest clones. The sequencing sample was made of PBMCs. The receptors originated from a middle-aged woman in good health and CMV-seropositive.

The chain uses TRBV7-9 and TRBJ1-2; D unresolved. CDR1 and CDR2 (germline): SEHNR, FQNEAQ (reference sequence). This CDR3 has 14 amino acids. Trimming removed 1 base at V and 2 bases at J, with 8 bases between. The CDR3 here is CASSLVAGNYGYTF. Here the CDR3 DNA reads TGTGCCAGCAGCTTAGTGGCGGGGAACTATGGCTACACCTTC.

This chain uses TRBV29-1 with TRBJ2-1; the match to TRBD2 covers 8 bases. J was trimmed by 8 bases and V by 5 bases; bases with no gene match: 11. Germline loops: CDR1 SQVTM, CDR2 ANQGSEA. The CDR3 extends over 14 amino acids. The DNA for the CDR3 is TGCAGCGTTACCGGGACTAGGGGTGGAGATGAGCAGTTCTTC. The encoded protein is CSVTGTRGGDEQFF.

The CDR3 here is CASSLDLGLSYEQYF. CDR3 sequence (DNA): TGCGCCAGCAGCTTGGATTTGGGACTATCCTACGAGCAGTACTTC. The chain couples TRBV5-1 to TRBJ2-7; 7 nucleotides line up with TRBD2. The CDR3 has 15 residues. V dropped 0 bases and J dropped 1; count of bases not matched to a gene: 4. Germline values: CDR1 SGHRS, CDR2 YFSETQ.

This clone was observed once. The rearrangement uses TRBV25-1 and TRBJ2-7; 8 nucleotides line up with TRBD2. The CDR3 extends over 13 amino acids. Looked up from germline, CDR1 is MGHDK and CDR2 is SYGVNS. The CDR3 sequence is CASRREVDYEQYF. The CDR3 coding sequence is TGTGCGAGTAGGCGGGAGGTAGACTACGAGCAGTACTTC.

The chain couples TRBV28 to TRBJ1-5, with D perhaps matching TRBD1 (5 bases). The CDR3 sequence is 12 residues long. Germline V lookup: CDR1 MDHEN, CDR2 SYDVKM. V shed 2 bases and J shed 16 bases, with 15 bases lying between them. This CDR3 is CASSLPGLSGHF. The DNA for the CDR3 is TGTGCCAGCAGTTTACCGGGACTGTCTGGACATTTT.

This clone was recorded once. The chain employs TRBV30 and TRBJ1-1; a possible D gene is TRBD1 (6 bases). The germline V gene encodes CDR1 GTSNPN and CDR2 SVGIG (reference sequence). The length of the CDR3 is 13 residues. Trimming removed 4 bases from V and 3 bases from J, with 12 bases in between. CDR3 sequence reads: CAWMRGRDTEAFF. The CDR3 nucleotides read TGTGCCTGGATGCGGGGGCGCGACACTGAAGCTTTCTTT.

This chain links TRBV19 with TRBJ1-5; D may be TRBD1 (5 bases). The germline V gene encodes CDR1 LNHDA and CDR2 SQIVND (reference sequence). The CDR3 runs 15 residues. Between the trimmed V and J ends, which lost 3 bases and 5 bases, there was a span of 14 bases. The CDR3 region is CASSITRVRDQPQHF. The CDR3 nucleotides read TGTGCCAGTAGTATCACCAGGGTTCGGGATCAGCCCCAGCATTTT.

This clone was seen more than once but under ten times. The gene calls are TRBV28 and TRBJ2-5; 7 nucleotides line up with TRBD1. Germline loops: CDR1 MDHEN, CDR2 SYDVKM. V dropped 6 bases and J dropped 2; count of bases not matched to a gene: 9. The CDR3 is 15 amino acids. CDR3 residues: CASRSGTAHQETQYF. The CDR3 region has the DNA TGTGCCAGCAGGTCCGGGACAGCCCATCAAGAGACCCAGTACTTC.

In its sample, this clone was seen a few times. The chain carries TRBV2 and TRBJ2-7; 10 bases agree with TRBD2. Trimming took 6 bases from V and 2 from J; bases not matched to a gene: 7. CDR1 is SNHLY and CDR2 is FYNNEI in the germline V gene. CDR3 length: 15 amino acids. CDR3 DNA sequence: TGTGCCAGCAGGAGAGGGACTAGCGAAACCTACGAGCAGTACTTC. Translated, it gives CASRRGTSETYEQYF.

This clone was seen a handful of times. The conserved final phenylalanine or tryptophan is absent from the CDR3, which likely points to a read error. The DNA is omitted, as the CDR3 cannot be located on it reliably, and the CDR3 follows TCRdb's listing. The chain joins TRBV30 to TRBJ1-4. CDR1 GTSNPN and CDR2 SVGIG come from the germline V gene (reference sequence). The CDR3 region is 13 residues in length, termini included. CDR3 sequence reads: CAWSVRGGSRFES.

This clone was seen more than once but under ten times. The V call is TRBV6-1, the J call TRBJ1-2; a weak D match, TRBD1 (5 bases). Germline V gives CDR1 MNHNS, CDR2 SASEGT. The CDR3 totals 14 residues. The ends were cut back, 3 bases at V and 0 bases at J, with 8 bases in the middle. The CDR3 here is CASSERQTNYGYTF. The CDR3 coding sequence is TGTGCCAGCAGTGAGAGACAGACTAACTATGGCTACACCTTC.

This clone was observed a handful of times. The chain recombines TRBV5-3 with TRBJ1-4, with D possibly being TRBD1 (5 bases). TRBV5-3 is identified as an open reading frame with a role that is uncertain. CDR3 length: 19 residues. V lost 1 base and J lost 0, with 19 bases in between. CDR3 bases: TGTGCCAGAAGCTTGAAGCAGCCCGAAGAGACAGCAACTAATGAAAAACTGTTTTTT. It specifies CARSLKQPEETATNEKLFF.

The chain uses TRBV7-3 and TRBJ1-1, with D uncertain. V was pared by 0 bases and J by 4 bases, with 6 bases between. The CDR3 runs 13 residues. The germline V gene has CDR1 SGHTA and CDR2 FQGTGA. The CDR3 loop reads CASSLTLFTEAFF. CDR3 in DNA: TGTGCCAGCAGCTTAACGTTATTCACTGAAGCTTTCTTT.

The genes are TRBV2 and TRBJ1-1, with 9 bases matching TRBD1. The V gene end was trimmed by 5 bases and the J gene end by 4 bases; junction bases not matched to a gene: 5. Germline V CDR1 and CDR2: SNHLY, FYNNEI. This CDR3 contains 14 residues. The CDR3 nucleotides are TGTGCCAGCAGTACGGACAGGGGAAGCACTGAAGCTTTCTTT. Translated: CASSTDRGSTEAFF. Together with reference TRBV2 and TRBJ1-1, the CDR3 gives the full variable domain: EPEVTQTPSHQVTQMGQEVILRCVPISNHLYFYWYRQILGQKVEFLVSFYNNEISEKSEIFDDQFSVERPDGSNFTLKIRSTKLEDSAMYFCASSTDRGSTEAFFGQGTRLTVV.

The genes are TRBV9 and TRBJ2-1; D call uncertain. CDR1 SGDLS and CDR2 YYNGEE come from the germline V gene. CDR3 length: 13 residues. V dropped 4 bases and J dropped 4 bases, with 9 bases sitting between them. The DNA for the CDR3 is TGTGCCAGCAGCAAACAGACGTACAATGAGCAGTTCTTC. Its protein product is CASSKQTYNEQFF.

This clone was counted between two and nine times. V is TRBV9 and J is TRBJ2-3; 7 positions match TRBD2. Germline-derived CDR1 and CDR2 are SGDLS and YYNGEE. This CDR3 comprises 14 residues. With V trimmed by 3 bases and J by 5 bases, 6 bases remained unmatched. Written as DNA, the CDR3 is TGTGCCAGCAGCGCCGGGCTAGCGGTAGATACGCAGTATTTT. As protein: CASSAGLAVDTQYF.

The chain's CDR3 is CASSFDRGYEQYF. The CDR3 DNA sequence: TGTGCCAGCAGCTTCGACAGGGGCTACGAGCAGTACTTC. V gene TRBV7-3 combines with J gene TRBJ2-7; 8 positions match TRBD1. The CDR3 runs to 13 residues. Looked up from germline, CDR1 is SGHTA and CDR2 is FQGTGA. Germline trimming cut 3 bases from V and 3 bases from J; bases unmatched to any gene: 1.

CDR3 DNA: TGCGCCAGCAGCTTGGTTGCGGGAGAATCCTACGAGCAGTACTTC. Protein: CASSLVAGESYEQYF. The chain carries TRBV5-1 and TRBJ2-5, with 7 bases aligning to TRBD2. The end of the DNA aligns better with TRBJ2-7, so the J call may be wrong. This CDR3 spans 15 amino acids. The V gene's germline CDR1 is SGHRS and CDR2 YFSETQ.

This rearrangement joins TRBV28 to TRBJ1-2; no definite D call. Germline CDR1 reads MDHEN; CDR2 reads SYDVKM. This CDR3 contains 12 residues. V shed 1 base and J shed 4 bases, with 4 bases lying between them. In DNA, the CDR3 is TGTGCCAGCAGTTTATTGGCCTATGGCTACACCTTC. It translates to CASSLLAYGYTF.

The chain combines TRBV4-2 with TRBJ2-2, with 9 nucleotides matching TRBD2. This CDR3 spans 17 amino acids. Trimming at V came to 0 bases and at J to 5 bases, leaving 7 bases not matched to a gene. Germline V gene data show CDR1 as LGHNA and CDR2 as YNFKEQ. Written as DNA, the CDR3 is TGTGCCAGCAGCCAAGATTTCGGCGGGAGGGGTACCGGGGAGCTGTTTTTT. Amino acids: CASSQDFGGRGTGELFF.